This T cell receptor (beta chain) was identified during a study of blood T cell repertoires in COVID-19. Study context: The samples span acute and convalescent COVID-19 from the United States, Italy and Spain. PBMCs, B-cell-depleted T cells, or T cells were the source of the cDNA or gDNA that made up the material.

Clinical history as reported by participants underpinned cohort assignment. This clone came up once. This CDR3 is built from 14 residues. Looked up from germline, CDR1 is LGHNA and CDR2 is YNFKEQ. V gave up 0 bases and J gave up 10 bases, with 14 bases separating them. Sequencing was performed with immunoSEQ multiplex PCR; in TCRdb, only in-frame clones are kept and a portion is missing. Of approximately 230,000 clones listed, about nine tenths are singletons. The clonotype was recovered from a young woman with acute COVID-19. The chain employs TRBV4-2 and TRBJ2-3, with D tentatively TRBD1 (6 bases). Material for sequencing was PBMCs or T cells enriched from blood (not recorded which). CDR3 amino acids: CASSQDLVGGPQYF. The CDR3 DNA is TGTGCCAGCAGCCAAGATTTAGTAGGGGGTCCGCAGTATTTT.